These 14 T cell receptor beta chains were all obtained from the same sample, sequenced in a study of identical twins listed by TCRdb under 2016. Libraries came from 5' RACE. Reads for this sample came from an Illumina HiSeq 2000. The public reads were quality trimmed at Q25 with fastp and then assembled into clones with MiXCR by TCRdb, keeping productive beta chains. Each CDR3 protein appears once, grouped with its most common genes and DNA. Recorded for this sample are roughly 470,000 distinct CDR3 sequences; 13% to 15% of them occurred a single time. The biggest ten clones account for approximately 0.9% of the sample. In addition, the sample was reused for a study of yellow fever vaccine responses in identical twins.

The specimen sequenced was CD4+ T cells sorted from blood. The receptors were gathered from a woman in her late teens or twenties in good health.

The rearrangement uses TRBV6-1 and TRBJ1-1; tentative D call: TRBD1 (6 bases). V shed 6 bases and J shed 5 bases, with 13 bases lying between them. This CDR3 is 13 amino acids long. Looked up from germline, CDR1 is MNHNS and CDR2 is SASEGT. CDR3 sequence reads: CASRTGGRTEAFF. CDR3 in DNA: TGTGCCAGCAGAACGGGGGGCAGGACTGAAGCTTTCTTT.

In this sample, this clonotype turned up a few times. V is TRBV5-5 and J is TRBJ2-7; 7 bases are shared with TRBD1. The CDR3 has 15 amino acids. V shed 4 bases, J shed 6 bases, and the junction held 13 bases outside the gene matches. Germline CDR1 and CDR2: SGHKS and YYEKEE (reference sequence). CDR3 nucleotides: TGTGCCAGCAGCCCTTACGACAGGGACGGGCCCGAGCAGTACTTC. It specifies CASSPYDRDGPEQYF.

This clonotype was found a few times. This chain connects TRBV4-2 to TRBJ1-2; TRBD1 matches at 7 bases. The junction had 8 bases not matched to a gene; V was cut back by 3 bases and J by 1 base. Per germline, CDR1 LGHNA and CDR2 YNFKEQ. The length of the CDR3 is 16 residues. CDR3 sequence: CASSHPGQTLNYGYTF. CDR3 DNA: TGTGCCAGCAGCCATCCGGGACAGACTCTTAACTATGGCTACACCTTC.

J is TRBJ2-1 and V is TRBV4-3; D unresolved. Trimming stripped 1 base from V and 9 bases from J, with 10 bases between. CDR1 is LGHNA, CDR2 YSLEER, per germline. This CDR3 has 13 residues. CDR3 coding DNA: TGCGCCAGCAGCCAAGTCAGGTTCAGTGAGCAGTTCTTC. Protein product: CASSQVRFSEQFF.

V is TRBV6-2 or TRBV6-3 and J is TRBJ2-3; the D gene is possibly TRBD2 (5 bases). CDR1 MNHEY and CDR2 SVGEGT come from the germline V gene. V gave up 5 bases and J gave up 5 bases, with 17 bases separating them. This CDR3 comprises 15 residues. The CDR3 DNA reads TGTGCCAGCAGTCCGGGAACGAAATTCGGAGATACGCAGTATTTT. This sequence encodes CASSPGTKFGDTQYF.

CDR3 sequence: CASSLMVDSSYNSPLHF. The DNA of the CDR3 is TGTGCCAGCAGCTTAATGGTGGATAGCTCCTATAATTCACCCCTCCACTTT. The genes are TRBV7-2 and TRBJ1-6; D is undetermined. The V gene's germline CDR1 is SGHTA and CDR2 FQGNSA. CDR3 length: 17 residues. V dropped 2 bases and J dropped 0 bases, with 11 bases sitting between them.

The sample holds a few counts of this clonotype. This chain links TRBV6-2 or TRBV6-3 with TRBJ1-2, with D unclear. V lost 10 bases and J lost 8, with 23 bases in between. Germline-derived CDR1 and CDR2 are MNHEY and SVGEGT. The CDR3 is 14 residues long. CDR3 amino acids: CATVRPFGLGGYTF. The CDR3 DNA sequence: TGTGCCACCGTGCGACCCTTTGGATTGGGCGGCTACACCTTC.

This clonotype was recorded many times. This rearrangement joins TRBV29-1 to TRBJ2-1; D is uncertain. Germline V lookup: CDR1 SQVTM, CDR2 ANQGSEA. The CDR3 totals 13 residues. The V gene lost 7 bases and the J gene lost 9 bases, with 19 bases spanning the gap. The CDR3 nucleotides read TGCAGCGCTCTAATCTACGATGGCGGTGAGCAGTTCTTC. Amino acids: CSALIYDGGEQFF.

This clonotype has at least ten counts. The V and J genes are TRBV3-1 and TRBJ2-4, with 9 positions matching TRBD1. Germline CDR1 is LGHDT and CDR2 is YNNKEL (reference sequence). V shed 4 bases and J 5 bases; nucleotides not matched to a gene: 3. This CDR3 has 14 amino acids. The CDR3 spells CASSPRTGENIQYF. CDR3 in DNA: TGTGCCAGCAGCCCCCGGACAGGGGAAAACATTCAGTACTTC. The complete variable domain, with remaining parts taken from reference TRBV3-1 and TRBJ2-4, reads DTAVSQTPKYLVTQMGNDKSIKCEQNLGHDTMYWYKQDSKKFLKIMFSYNNKELIINETVPNRFSPKSPDKAHLNLHINSLELGDSAVYFCASSPRTGENIQYFGAGTRLSVL.

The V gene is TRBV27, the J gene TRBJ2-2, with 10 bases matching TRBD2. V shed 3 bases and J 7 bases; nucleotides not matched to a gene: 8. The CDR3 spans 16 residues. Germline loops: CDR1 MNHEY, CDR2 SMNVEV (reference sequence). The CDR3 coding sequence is TGTGCCAGCAGTTTTCTAGCGGGAGTCGGCAGCGGGGAGCTGTTTTTT. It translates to CASSFLAGVGSGELFF.

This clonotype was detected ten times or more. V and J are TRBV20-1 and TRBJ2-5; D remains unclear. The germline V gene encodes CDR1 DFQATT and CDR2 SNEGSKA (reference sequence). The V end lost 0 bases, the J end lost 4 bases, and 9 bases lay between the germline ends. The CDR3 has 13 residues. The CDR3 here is CSARDHGRETQYF. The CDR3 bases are TGCAGTGCTAGAGATCACGGACGAGAGACCCAGTACTTC.

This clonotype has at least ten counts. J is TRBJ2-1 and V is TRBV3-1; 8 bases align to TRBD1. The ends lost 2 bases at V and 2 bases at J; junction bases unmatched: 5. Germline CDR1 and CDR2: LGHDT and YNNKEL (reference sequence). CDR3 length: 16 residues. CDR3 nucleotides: TGTGCCAGCAGCCAACGACAGGGGTTTCCCTACAATGAGCAGTTCTTC. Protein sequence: CASSQRQGFPYNEQFF.

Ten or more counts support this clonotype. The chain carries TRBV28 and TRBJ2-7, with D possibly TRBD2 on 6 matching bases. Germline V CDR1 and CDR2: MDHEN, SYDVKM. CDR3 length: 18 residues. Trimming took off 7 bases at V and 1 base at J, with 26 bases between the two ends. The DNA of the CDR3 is TGTGCCAGCACCCCTTATCGGGCGGACATGGGACTTTCCTACGAGCAGTACTTC. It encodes CASTPYRADMGLSYEQYF. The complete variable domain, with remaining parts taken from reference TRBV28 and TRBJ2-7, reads DVKVTQSSRYLVKRTGEKVFLECVQDMDHENMFWYRQDPGLGLRLIYFSYDVKMKEKGDIPEGYSVSREKKERFSLILESASTNQTSMYLCASTPYRADMGLSYEQYFGPGTRLTVT.

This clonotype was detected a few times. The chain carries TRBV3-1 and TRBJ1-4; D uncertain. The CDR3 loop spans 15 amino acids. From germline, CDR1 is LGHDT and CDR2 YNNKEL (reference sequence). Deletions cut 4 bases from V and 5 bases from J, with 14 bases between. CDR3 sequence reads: CASSRSHSENEKLFF. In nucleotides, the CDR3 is TGTGCCAGCAGCCGTAGTCACAGTGAAAATGAAAAACTGTTTTTT.